This is a list of T cell receptor beta chains from one sample in a study of shared clonotypes between healthy human individuals. Sequencing was performed with immunoSEQ multiplex PCR; in TCRdb, only in-frame clones are kept and a portion is missing. Here the sample spans 1.6 million or so clones, roughly 98.5% being singletons. Sequenced: naive CD4+ T cells sorted from blood. All receptors derive from a man aged 25-45 years in good health. The CDR3 runs from the conserved cysteine through the conserved F or W. The D gene is left open where the match is weak. A row's size may be missing; if present it is once, few, many or a size class.

j_call clone_size d_call v_call cdr3_nt cdr3_aa
TRBJ2-1 . . TRBV25-1 TGTGCCAGCAGTGAAGCCGGGACTGGAAGACAGTTCTTC CASSEAGTGRQFF
TRBJ1-2 once . TRBV30 TGTGCCTGGAGACCGGGCCAGAACTATGGCTACACCTTC CAWRPGQNYGYTF
TRBJ1-2 . . TRBV11-2 TGTGCCAGCAGCTTACAAGGTTTCTCTGGCTACACCTTC CASSLQGFSGYTF
TRBJ1-1 . TRBD1 TRBV30 TGTGCCCGTGCTCCCGGGACAGGGGGCGACACTGAAGCTTTCTTT CARAPGTGGDTEAFF
TRBJ1-4 . . TRBV4-3 TGCGCCAGCAGCCTCATAGGGGCAACTAATGAAAAACTGTTTTTT CASSLIGATNEKLFF
TRBJ2-1 once . TRBV20-1 TGCAGTGCTCGAGTCAATGAGCAGTTCTTC CSARVNEQFF
TRBJ2-1 . . TRBV4-1 TGCGCCAGCAGCCCTAGCTGGGGGCAGGGAGTGAATGAGCAGTTCTTC CASSPSWGQGVNEQFF
TRBJ1-2 . . TRBV2 TGTGCCAGCAGAGAGACGAGTAACGGCTACACCTTC CASRETSNGYTF
TRBJ2-5 . . TRBV5-5 TGTGCCAGCAGCTTCGGACCGGGTCTATTATTGGGGACCCAGTACTTC CASSFGPGLLLGTQYF
TRBJ1-2 . . TRBV9 TGTGCCAGCAGCCCCCGGCGACAGAGTTATGGCTACACCTTC CASSPRRQSYGYTF
TRBJ2-7 . TRBD2 TRBV4-1 TGCGCCAGCAGCCAAGTCACCCTCGCGGGAGTAGGATACGAGCAGTACTTC CASSQVTLAGVGYEQYF
TRBJ2-2 . . TRBV7-3 TGTGCCAGCAGCTCGTTACAGGGTCCCTCGGGGGAGCTGTTTTTT CASSSLQGPSGELFF
TRBJ2-3 . TRBD2 TRBV28 TGTGCCAGCAGTACCGGGACTACTATCACAGATACGCAGTATTTT CASSTGTTITDTQYF
TRBJ1-3 . . TRBV6-5 TGTGCCAGCAGTCTTTCCGCTGCACCTGGAAACACCATATATTTT CASSLSAAPGNTIYF
TRBJ2-1 once . TRBV25-1 TGTGCCAGCAGGTACGACTCCTACAATGAGCAGTTCTTC CASRYDSYNEQFF
TRBJ2-6 . TRBD1 TRBV11-2 TGTGCCAGCAGCGCCCGGGACAGGGGTGTCTCTGGGGCCAACGTCCTGACTTTC CASSARDRGVSGANVLTF
TRBJ2-7 . . TRBV14 TGTGCCAGCAGCCTGGACTTCTACGAGCAGTACTTC CASSLDFYEQYF
TRBJ2-5 . . TRBV7-2 TGTGCCAGCAGCTTATCAGCCAGTCAGTACTTC CASSLSASQYF
TRBJ1-2 . . TRBV2 TGTGCCAGCAGATCGACAGGTCCCCAGGGCTACACCTTC CASRSTGPQGYTF
TRBJ2-5 . TRBD2 TRBV5-5 TGTGCCAGCAGCGCAGGACTAGCGGGAGAACAAGAGACCCAGTACTTC CASSAGLAGEQETQYF
TRBJ2-7 . TRBD2 TRBV6-5 TGTGCCAGCAGTTACCTGACTAGCGGAAAATACGAGCAGTACTTC CASSYLTSGKYEQYF
TRBJ2-7 . TRBD1 TRBV19 TGTGCCAGTAGTAAACAGGGGGTCCCCTACGAGCAGTACTTC CASSKQGVPYEQYF
TRBJ2-1 once . TRBV11-2 TGTGCCAGCAGCTTAGAAGCAGGGTACATCCTGCAGTTCTTC CASSLEAGYILQFF
TRBJ2-7 . . TRBV5-5 TGTGCCAGCAGCTTAGGTCGGAGTTACGAGCAGTACTTC CASSLGRSYEQYF
TRBJ1-2 . TRBD1 TRBV27 TGTGCCAGCAGTTTAGGGACAGGGAACTATGGCTACACCTTC CASSLGTGNYGYTF
TRBJ2-7 . . TRBV28 TGTGCCAGCAGTCCACGTAACGAGCAGTACTTC CASSPRNEQYF
TRBJ1-2 once TRBD1 TRBV10-2 TGCGCCAGCAAGTTAAACTCCAGGGACAGCGGTCGCTACACCTTC CASKLNSRDSGRYTF
TRBJ1-1 . . TRBV11-2 TGTGCCAGCAGCGACCGTAGGAGCGGGAACACTGAAGCTTTCTTT CASSDRRSGNTEAFF
TRBJ2-7 . . TRBV28 TGTGCCAGCAGTTACGGGGTGGGCGAGCAGTACTTC CASSYGVGEQYF
TRBJ2-2 once TRBD2 TRBV2 TGTGCCAGCACGGGGGGAAGCTCAGGGGAGCTGTTTTTT CASTGGSSGELFF
TRBJ2-1 . TRBD2 TRBV19 TGTGCCAGTAGTATGATATCGGGGACTAGTAACAATGAGCAGTTCTTC CASSMISGTSNNEQFF
TRBJ2-1 . TRBD2 TRBV30 TGTGCCCATCGGGGTAGCGGGAGGTTGGGTGAGCAGTTCTTC CAHRGSGRLGEQFF
TRBJ1-4 . . TRBV7-9 TGTGCCAGCAGCCCCGGGGGCCAGGGAATTAATGAAAAACTGTTTTTT CASSPGGQGINEKLFF
TRBJ2-1 . . TRBV20-1 TGCAGTGCTAGGTACCGCTATGACCCATTCTTC CSARYRYDPFF
TRBJ2-3 . TRBD1 TRBV7-9 TGTGCCAGCAGCTTATTCCAGGGGGTTATCACAGATACGCAGTATTTT CASSLFQGVITDTQYF